A selection of T cell receptor beta chains follows, all from one sample in a study of blood T cells in healthy people across ages. In TCRdb, the 5' RACE reads were re-called with MiXCR into one record per CDR3 protein. This sample carries 780,000 or so distinct CDR3 sequences, 53% of them seen once, and the ten largest clones take approximately 40%. What was sequenced was blood. These receptors came from a man aged 80 or over in good health. The CDR3 runs from the conserved cysteine through the conserved F or W. The D gene is left open where the match is weak. Size is omitted from some rows. Given values are once, few, many or a class for expanded clones.

V gene,J gene,D gene,clone size,CDR3 protein
TRBV5-1,TRBJ2-1,TRBD1,few,CASSPLTGAYNEQFF
TRBV6-6,TRBJ2-1,NA,NA,CASSHDDWGDEQFF
TRBV5-1,TRBJ2-7,NA,once,CASSPGDGKYEQYF
TRBV7-9,TRBJ1-2,NA,NA,CASTAQGYGYTF
TRBV11-2,TRBJ1-1,NA,once,CASSLDDNTEAFF
TRBV11-1,TRBJ1-1,NA,NA,CASSLPGLNTEAFF
TRBV6-2/TRBV6-3,TRBJ2-1,NA,NA,CASHGTTNEQFF
TRBV15,TRBJ2-7,TRBD2,NA,CATSKGLADSYEQYF
TRBV6-4,TRBJ2-1,TRBD1,NA,CASSEGQGVNEQFF
TRBV5-1,TRBJ2-3,NA,NA,CASSPTGSGADTQYF
TRBV12-5,TRBJ2-7,NA,NA,CASGPPRGEQYF
TRBV14,TRBJ1-2,TRBD1,few,CASSQGQGSPYGYTF
TRBV6-2/TRBV6-3,TRBJ1-5,TRBD1,NA,CASKTGALSNQPQHF
TRBV5-6,TRBJ2-5,TRBD2,NA,CASSLGAGAREETQYF
TRBV7-9,TRBJ2-1,TRBD2,few,CASSSPAGDLRQFF
TRBV9,TRBJ1-2,NA,NA,CASSPEEGTINGYTF
TRBV6-1,TRBJ2-1,NA,NA,CASRPDRLGGFEQFF
TRBV20-1,NA,NA,few,CSARRQGGYEQYF
TRBV7-9,TRBJ2-5,NA,NA,CASSRTTGLLGTQYF
TRBV3-1,TRBJ2-7,NA,few,CASSQVVASYEQYF
TRBV7-2,TRBJ2-1,NA,few,CASSLAVTSKHEQFF
TRBV7-2,TRBJ2-1,NA,NA,CASSYSVLPYNEQFF
TRBV5-1,TRBJ2-5,NA,many,CASSLFQETQYF
TRBV27,TRBJ2-1,TRBD2,NA,CASSRPGLAHNEQFF